This T cell receptor beta chain originates from a study of cytomegalovirus exposure and HLA in healthy donors. Study-wide points: The classifier was said to identify cytomegalovirus status with high specificity and sensitivity.

Concerning this clone itself: The target antigen is unknown.

Profiling relied on immunoSEQ multiplex PCR, and the TCRdb table lists in-frame clones only, not all of them. The sample lists more than 300,000 clones; roughly 89% were seen once. The sequencing input was PBMCs. The TCR comes from a woman aged 18-29 years in good health and CMV-seronegative.

The CDR3 spells CATRGASTEAFF. The CDR3 DNA follows: TGTGCCACCCGGGGGGCCAGCACTGAAGCTTTCTTT. The chain employs TRBV7-9 and TRBJ1-1; a weak D match, TRBD1 (6 bases). The V and J ends lost 10 bases and 4 bases respectively, with 13 bases between them. Per the germline V gene, CDR1 is SEHNR and CDR2 is FQNEAQ (reference sequence). The CDR3 is 12 amino acids. Supplemented by reference TRBV7-9 and TRBJ1-1, the full variable domain reads DTGVSQNPRHKITKRGQNVTFRCDPISEHNRLYWYRQTLGQGPEFLTYFQNEAQLEKSRLLSDRFSAERPKGSFSTLEIQRTEQGDSAMYLCATRGASTEAFFGQGTRLTVV.